Below are 16 T cell receptor beta chains sequenced from a single sample in a study of cytomegalovirus exposure and HLA in healthy donors. Primers included in the PCR were 60 Vbeta and 13 Jbeta primers. Here immunoSEQ multiplex PCR was the method, and the copy in TCRdb shows in-frame clones only, minus some. The sample carries about 62,000 clones, 70% to 75% recorded once. Sequencing was carried out using PBMCs. These receptors were obtained from a woman in her twenties or thirties in good health and CMV-seronegative.

The V call is TRBV28, the J call TRBJ1-5; D remains unclear. Germline CDR1 and CDR2: MDHEN and SYDVKM. The length of the CDR3 is 16 residues. The V and J ends lost 6 bases and 2 bases respectively, with 17 bases between them. CDR3 residues: CASRTRREWGNQPQHF. DNA for the CDR3: TGTGCCAGCAGGACCCGGAGAGAATGGGGCAATCAGCCCCAGCATTTT.

The chain is built from TRBV29-1 and TRBJ2-5, with D perhaps matching TRBD2 (7 bases). This CDR3 spans 11 amino acids. With 2 bases removed from V and 11 bases from J, the gap between germline ends came to 12 bases. Germline V gives CDR1 SQVTM, CDR2 ANQGSEA. CDR3 nucleotides: TGCAGCGTTGAAACGGGGGGCGTACAGTACTTC. Protein product: CSVETGGVQYF.

This chain uses TRBV18 with TRBJ1-5, with 7 positions matching TRBD1. The V gene's germline CDR1 is KGHSH and CDR2 LQKENI. This CDR3 has 16 amino acids. Trimming took 3 bases from V and 0 from J; bases not matched to a gene: 5. CDR3 in amino acids: CASSPETGYSNQPQHF. The DNA of the CDR3 is TGTGCCAGCTCACCGGAGACAGGGTATAGCAATCAGCCCCAGCATTTT.

The V and J genes are TRBV5-1 and TRBJ2-3; 10 positions agree with TRBD1. Germline V gene lookup returns CDR1 SGHRS and CDR2 YFSETQ. Germline trimming cut 0 bases from V and 1 base from J; bases unmatched to any gene: 5. The CDR3 consists of 17 residues. This chain's CDR3 is CASSLATGTGGTDTQYF. DNA of the CDR3: TGCGCCAGCAGCTTGGCCACAGGGACAGGGGGCACAGATACGCAGTATTTT.

The J gene is TRBJ1-2, the V gene TRBV7-9, with D perhaps TRBD1 (5 bases). This CDR3 spans 12 amino acids. With 11 bases removed from V and 1 base from J, the gap between germline ends came to 11 bases. Germline CDR1 reads SEHNR; CDR2 reads FQNEAQ (reference sequence). The CDR3: CASSQGNYGYTF. In DNA, the CDR3 is TGTGCCTCTTCGCAGGGTAACTATGGCTACACCTTC. Based on the CDR3 plus reference TRBV7-9 and TRBJ1-2, the full variable domain is DTGVSQNPRHKITKRGQNVTFRCDPISEHNRLYWYRQTLGQGPEFLTYFQNEAQLEKSRLLSDRFSAERPKGSFSTLEIQRTEQGDSAMYLCASSQGNYGYTFGSGTRLTVV.

This clone was observed a single time. This chain uses TRBV23-1 with TRBJ2-3, with TRBD2 identical over 8 bases. TRBV23-1 qualifies as an ORF whose function is uncertain. V dropped 8 bases and J dropped 3; count of bases not matched to a gene: 16. The CDR3 totals 17 residues. As DNA, the CDR3 is TGCGCCAGCCTGCAGGACGGGGGGGGGAATGATACAGATACGCAGTATTTT. It yields the protein CASLQDGGGNDTDTQYF.

The chain has TRBV4-1 and TRBJ2-2, with TRBD2 matching over 8 bases. V trimming: 4 bases; J trimming: 0 bases; junction bases outside the gene matches: 10. CDR1 MGHRA and CDR2 YSYEKL come from the germline V gene. This CDR3 spans 18 amino acids. The CDR3 nucleotides read TGCGCCAGCAGCCTGAATAGCGGGGCTGATACGAACACCGGGGAGCTGTTTTTT. This translates into CASSLNSGADTNTGELFF.

This clone was recorded once. The chain combines TRBV2 with TRBJ2-1, with TRBD2 matching 9 bases. The length of the CDR3 is 14 residues. Germline V gene sequence: CDR1 SNHLY, CDR2 FYNNEI. V trimming: 4 bases; J trimming: 6 bases; junction bases outside the gene matches: 4. CDR3 coding DNA: TGTGCCAGCAGTGTCAGCGGGAGGAGCAATGAGCAGTTCTTC. Translation gives CASSVSGRSNEQFF. Complete variable domain (other parts from reference TRBV2 and TRBJ2-1): EPEVTQTPSHQVTQMGQEVILRCVPISNHLYFYWYRQILGQKVEFLVSFYNNEISEKSEIFDDQFSVERPDGSNFTLKIRSTKLEDSAMYFCASSVSGRSNEQFFGPGTRLTVL.

The chain recombines TRBV28 with TRBJ2-1, with a possible D match to TRBD2 (5 bases). Trimming took 10 bases from V and 8 from J, leaving 15 bases between them. Germline lookup yields CDR1 MDHEN and CDR2 SYDVKM. The CDR3 is 12 residues long. The DNA of the CDR3 is TGTGCCACCGCCCGGAGAGCGGATGAGCAGTTCTTC. Residues: CATARRADEQFF. The whole variable domain, filled in from reference TRBV28 and TRBJ2-1, reads DVKVTQSSRYLVKRTGEKVFLECVQDMDHENMFWYRQDPGLGLRLIYFSYDVKMKEKGDIPEGYSVSREKKERFSLILESASTNQTSMYLCATARRADEQFFGPGTRLTVL.

This sequence joins TRBV7-3 and TRBJ2-1; 9 nucleotides match TRBD2. V gave up 2 bases and J gave up 5 bases; unmatched junction bases: 4. The V gene's germline CDR1 is SGHTA and CDR2 FQGTGA. CDR3 length: 15 amino acids. The CDR3 DNA reads TGTGCCAGCAGCTTACTAGCGGGATCCCACAATGAGCAGTTCTTC. Translating it yields CASSLLAGSHNEQFF.

The rearrangement joins TRBV7-2 to TRBJ2-2; D might be TRBD2 (6 bases). Trimming stripped 1 base from V and 3 bases from J, with 9 bases between. This CDR3 has 15 residues. Germline V gene sequence: CDR1 SGHTA, CDR2 FQGNSA. This CDR3 is CASSLVRGHTGELFF. The DNA of the CDR3 is TGTGCCAGCAGCTTAGTGCGGGGCCACACCGGGGAGCTGTTTTTT.

The chain combines TRBV5-4 with TRBJ2-1; 10 positions agree with TRBD2. The CDR3 covers 15 residues. V shed 5 bases, J shed 5 bases, and the junction held 7 bases outside the gene matches. Germline loops: CDR1 SGHNT, CDR2 YYREEE (reference sequence). Here the CDR3 DNA reads TGTGCCAGCAGGGCCAGCGGGAGGGCCCACAATGAGCAGTTCTTC. Translated, it gives CASRASGRAHNEQFF.

The rearrangement joins TRBV15 to TRBJ2-4, with D hard to call. This CDR3 spans 14 amino acids. The ends were cut back, 0 bases at V and 8 bases at J, with 11 bases in the middle. Germline CDR1 is LNHNV and CDR2 is YYDKDF (reference sequence). The CDR3 DNA is TGTGCCACCAGCAGAGATCAACAGATTGACATTCAGTACTTC. Amino acids: CATSRDQQIDIQYF. The entire variable domain, with the rest obtained from reference TRBV15 and TRBJ2-4, is as follows: DAMVIQNPRYQVTQFGKPVTLSCSQTLNHNVMYWYQQKSSQAPKLLFHYYDKDFNNEADTPDNFQSRRPNTSFCFLDIRSPGLGDTAMYLCATSRDQQIDIQYFGAGTRLSVL.

This chain uses TRBV6-1 with TRBJ2-1; D may be TRBD1 (6 bases). The CDR3 consists of 16 residues. V lost 4 bases, J lost 7 bases, and 20 bases lay in between. The germline CDR1 and CDR2 sequences are MNHNS and SASEGT. The CDR3 DNA reads as TGTGCCAGCAGTGGATCACAGGGAAGAGGTAATAATGAGCAGTTCTTC. Translation: CASSGSQGRGNNEQFF.

The genes are TRBV2 and TRBJ1-5; 8 bases line up with TRBD1. CDR1 and CDR2 (germline): SNHLY, FYNNEI. CDR3 size: 16 residues. V lost 8 bases to trimming and J lost 7 bases; unmatched junction nucleotides: 16. DNA for the CDR3: TGTGCCAGCTCGAAAAATGGACAGGGTCTGCGCCAGCCCCAGCATTTT. Protein sequence: CASSKNGQGLRQPQHF.

This clone was seen more than once but under ten times. The chain couples TRBV28 to TRBJ2-7; 10 bases line up with TRBD2. The V and J ends lost 4 bases and 1 base, in that order; junction bases with no gene match: 10. CDR3 size: 17 residues. CDR1 is MDHEN, CDR2 SYDVKM, per germline. The DNA for the CDR3 is TGTGCCAGCAGTTCACTCTCGGGACTAGCGCGATCCTACGAGCAGTACTTC. Translation gives CASSSLSGLARSYEQYF.